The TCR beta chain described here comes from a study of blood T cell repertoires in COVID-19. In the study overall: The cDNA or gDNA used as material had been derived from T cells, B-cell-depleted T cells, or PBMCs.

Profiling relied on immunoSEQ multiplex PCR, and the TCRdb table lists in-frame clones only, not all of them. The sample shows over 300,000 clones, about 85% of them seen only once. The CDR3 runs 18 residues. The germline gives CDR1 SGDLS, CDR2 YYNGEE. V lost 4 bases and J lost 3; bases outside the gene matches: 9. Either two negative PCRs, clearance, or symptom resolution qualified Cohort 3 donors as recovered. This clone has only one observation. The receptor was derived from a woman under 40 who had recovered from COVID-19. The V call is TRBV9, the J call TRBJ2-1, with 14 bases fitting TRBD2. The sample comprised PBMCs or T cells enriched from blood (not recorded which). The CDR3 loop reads CASSRGLAGARIYNEQFF. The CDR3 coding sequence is TGTGCCAGCAGCAGGGGACTAGCGGGGGCCCGGATCTACAATGAGCAGTTCTTC. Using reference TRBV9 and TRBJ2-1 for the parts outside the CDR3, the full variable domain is DSGVTQTPKHLITATGQRVTLRCSPRSGDLSVYWYQQSLDQGLQFLIQYYNGEERAKGNILERFSAQQFPDLHSELNLSSLELGDSALYFCASSRGLAGARIYNEQFFGPGTRLTVL.